The T cell receptor (beta chain) described here comes from a study of long-term antiretroviral therapy in people with HIV (dated by TCRdb to between 2021 and 2022). Describing the broader study: The earliest samples were collected approximately a decade before the 2015 WHO recommendation for immediate ART, a period when ART was typically delayed until CD4 counts fell. A retrospective serial study tested whether ART initiation and durable HIV suppression were associated with changes in peripheral blood TRB repertoire composition and diversity. From some 27 adults with confirmed HIV infection, the cohort provided 150 to 200 cryopreserved PBMC samples, gathered serially across a mean of around six years (range 1-12). Among the approximately 30 participants with HIV, about a dozen were female. Test extractions of a monoclonal T-cell line alongside approximately 34 polyclonal samples showed no cross-contamination during QIAcube processing.

General findings and caveats noted by the study authors: Inferences about post-ART repertoire changes were limited because no data were available on ART adherence, viral resistance or therapy changes. ART initiation was associated with a significant increase in TRB diversity, but diversity stayed significantly below transplant donor controls even after long-term ART. Because pre-ART samples had limited cell numbers, profiling was done on unsorted PBMC rather than on sorted CD4+ and CD8+ T cells. Samples dated from about 2004 to 2017, and the ART regimens used may be less effective than current ones. Because PBMC availability was limited, only the TCR beta chain was sequenced, with no alpha chain pairing. Compared with controls, HIV repertoires had narrower CDR3 length ranges, and the network structure pointed to an antigen-experienced repertoire that shifted only slightly toward naive after ART. Expanded TRB clones identified before ART initiation dominated the repertoire across all time points, though the dominance fluctuated and decreased in many PLHIV after ART.

From cysteine to phenylalanine, the CDR3 is 14 amino acids long. Only the CDR3 DNA is retained, 42 bases long and in frame from the first base. Trimming costs V 2 bases and J 6 bases, and their ends lie 14 bases apart. From a lookup of the germline V gene (reference sequence), CDR1 and CDR2 are GTSNPN and SVGIG. The immunoSEQ hsTCRB v3.0 assay was used at survey level resolution to sequence the TRB variable region. The target sequencing depth for TRB was about 40,000-55,000 T-cell genomes per sample. Pooled TRB libraries were sequenced on an Illumina MiSeq with a v3 150-cycle kit. The original methods were these. Analysis of repertoires was carried out in R inside a reproducible Nextflow workflow spanning QC, data transformation and analysis. LymphoSeq2, an R package for AIRR-Seq data exploration, was used to implement custom analyses. A few samples yielding fewer than 5000 total TRB sequences were excluded, leaving around 190 analyzed HIV repertoires. Of the 188 retained HIV repertoires, over 55 were collected before and approximately 130 after ART initiation. Repertoires were downsampled to 5000 TRB nucleotide sequences, with summary statistics averaged over 100 downsampling iterations. The analysis kept only TRB sequences whose CDR3 regions were at least seven amino acids long. Diversity was assessed using a clonality score derived from Shannon entropy and using the Gini coefficient. Repertoire networks linked the top 5000 CDR3 amino acid sequences whenever two sequences differed by an edit distance of one. GLIPH2 predicted antigen specificity groups and MHC restriction for TRB CDR3 amino acid sequences. CDR3 amino acid sequences were matched against VDJdb and McPAS-TCR to flag known CMV, EBV, HIV or tissue antigen associations. Pre-ART, post-ART and control groups were compared with Wilcoxon signed-rank tests and Holm-Bonferroni correction. Held by TCRdb, this immuneACCESS table contains in-frame sequences only and omits some clones. Under half of the omission traces to an unresolved V gene where checked; the cause of the rest is unknown. V, J and clone size were drawn from that table, and D and trimming were deduced from the DNA. The sample data list tens of thousands of clones, and about 93% of these were observed just once. Together, the top ten hold just over 3.5% of the sample.

To be included, a participant needed at least one PBMC sample from before ART initiation plus at least two post-ART samples. Every participant with HIV received treatment in the United States of America. Cryopreserved samples of about 0.9-11 million PBMC were thawed and washed before DNA extraction. At the time of the earliest PBMC sample for each participant with HIV, ages ranged from about 20 to 55 years. PBMC samples were contributed by each participant from 1-4 timepoints before ART initiation and 2-8 timepoints after ART initiation, with a median of 7 samples. For every participant, serial HIV viral load, CD4+ T-cell count, ART history and demographic data were obtained. Using a Qiagen kit on a QIAcube, genomic DNA was extracted from unsorted PBMC, with samples processed in batches of 12. In regard to this clone: Which antigen it targets is not known. It has no much larger one-base neighbor in the sample; base qualities were not kept.

The V gene is TRBV30 and the J gene is TRBJ2-1; the D gene is perhaps TRBD2, on 5 matching bases. This clonotype was obtained from a woman aged 45-59 years with HIV. The sample here was unsorted PBMCs, taken 4.1 years after starting antiretroviral therapy. The sequenced DNA: TGTGCCTGGAGTCTAGGACTCGAGGGCAATGAGCAGTTCTTC. Translation gives CAWSLGLEGNEQFF.